A selection of T cell receptor beta chains follows, all from one sample in a study of blood T cell repertoires in COVID-19. The method was immunoSEQ multiplex PCR; TCRdb's version includes in-frame clones alone and lacks a portion of them. The data hold approximately 130,000 clones, with approximately 83% observed a single time. Input material: peripheral blood. These receptors were collected from a woman aged 50 to 65 who had recovered from COVID-19. Each CDR3 is given with its conserved first and last residue. Fields, in order: J gene, clone size, D gene, V gene, CDR3 DNA, CDR3 protein. A D gene is named only where the DNA matches it firmly. Clone size is not always given. Where it is, it says once, few, many or a class for expanded clones.

j_call: TRBJ2-3; clone_size: .; d_call: TRBD1; v_call: TRBV5-1; cdr3_nt: TGCGCCAGCAGTGGACAGGGGGACACAGATACGCAGTATTTT; cdr3_aa: CASSGQGDTDTQYF
j_call: TRBJ2-2; clone_size: once; d_call: TRBD2; v_call: TRBV6-4; cdr3_nt: TGTGCCAGCAGTGACCTGAGTGCTAGCGGGAGTTCCGGGGAGCTGTTTTTT; cdr3_aa: CASSDLSASGSSGELFF
j_call: TRBJ2-5; clone_size: .; d_call: TRBD1; v_call: TRBV5-1; cdr3_nt: TGCGCCAGCAGCTTCGGGACAGGCCAAGAGACCCAGTACTTC; cdr3_aa: CASSFGTGQETQYF
j_call: TRBJ2-7; clone_size: .; d_call: .; v_call: TRBV18; cdr3_nt: TGTGCCAGCTCACCAAACCCCAGGGGCGAGCAGTACTTC; cdr3_aa: CASSPNPRGEQYF
j_call: TRBJ1-1; clone_size: .; d_call: TRBD1; v_call: TRBV7-9; cdr3_nt: TGTGCCAGCAGCTTAGTACAGGGGGCGGCTGAAGCTTTCTTT; cdr3_aa: CASSLVQGAAEAFF
j_call: TRBJ1-1; clone_size: .; d_call: .; v_call: TRBV6-6; cdr3_nt: TGTGCCAGCAGTGACACAGGGTTTATGAACACTGAAGCTTTCTTT; cdr3_aa: CASSDTGFMNTEAFF
j_call: TRBJ2-7; clone_size: .; d_call: .; v_call: TRBV11-2; cdr3_nt: TGTGCCAGCAGCTTAGTTTGGACTTCCTACGAGCAGTACTTC; cdr3_aa: CASSLVWTSYEQYF
j_call: TRBJ1-1; clone_size: .; d_call: .; v_call: TRBV6-5; cdr3_nt: TGTGCCAGCTGGGGGAGGGGCTCCACTGAAGCTTTCTTT; cdr3_aa: CASWGRGSTEAFF
j_call: TRBJ2-4; clone_size: .; d_call: .; v_call: TRBV10-3; cdr3_nt: TGTGCCATCAGTGGGGCCAGAAAAAACATTCAGTACTTC; cdr3_aa: CAISGARKNIQYF
j_call: TRBJ2-5; clone_size: .; d_call: TRBD1; v_call: TRBV5-6; cdr3_nt: TGTGCCAGCAGCTTTCGGACAGGGGCAGTGGAGACCCAGTACTTC; cdr3_aa: CASSFRTGAVETQYF
j_call: TRBJ2-7; clone_size: .; d_call: TRBD2; v_call: TRBV7-2; cdr3_nt: TGTGCCAGCAGCCCTAGAGGAGCTAGCGGAGCCTACGAGCAGTACTTC; cdr3_aa: CASSPRGASGAYEQYF
j_call: TRBJ2-7; clone_size: .; d_call: TRBD2; v_call: TRBV27; cdr3_nt: TGTGCCAGCAGGGGACTAGTAGGATACGAGCAGTACTTC; cdr3_aa: CASRGLVGYEQYF
j_call: TRBJ1-5; clone_size: few; d_call: .; v_call: TRBV2; cdr3_nt: TGTGCCAGCAGTGAACTGGAGAATCAGCCCCAGCATTTT; cdr3_aa: CASSELENQPQHF
j_call: TRBJ1-4; clone_size: .; d_call: .; v_call: TRBV19; cdr3_nt: .; cdr3_aa: CASSGVKNCFF
j_call: TRBJ1-5; clone_size: .; d_call: .; v_call: TRBV15; cdr3_nt: TGTGCCACCAGCACCGAGGGTATTCAGCCCCAGCATTTT; cdr3_aa: CATSTEGIQPQHF
j_call: TRBJ1-4; clone_size: .; d_call: .; v_call: TRBV28; cdr3_nt: TGTGCCAGCAGTACAGGGTCCTGGGAAAAACTGTTTTTT; cdr3_aa: CASSTGSWEKLFF
j_call: TRBJ2-2; clone_size: few; d_call: .; v_call: TRBV12-5; cdr3_nt: TGTGCTAGTGAGGACAGTAACACCGGGGAGCTGTTTTTT; cdr3_aa: CASEDSNTGELFF
j_call: TRBJ2-2; clone_size: .; d_call: .; v_call: TRBV9; cdr3_nt: TGTGCCAGCAGCGTAGATGGAGGATTGAACACCGGGGAGCTGTTTTTT; cdr3_aa: CASSVDGGLNTGELFF
j_call: TRBJ1-3; clone_size: .; d_call: .; v_call: TRBV19; cdr3_nt: TGTGCCAGTAGTTACAGCAACTCTGGAAACACCATATATTTT; cdr3_aa: CASSYSNSGNTIYF
j_call: TRBJ2-7; clone_size: .; d_call: TRBD2; v_call: TRBV7-2; cdr3_nt: TGTGCCAGCAGCAGAACTAGCGGGAGGGCCTACGAGCAGTACTTC; cdr3_aa: CASSRTSGRAYEQYF
j_call: TRBJ2-7; clone_size: .; d_call: TRBD1; v_call: TRBV6-6; cdr3_nt: TGTGCCAGCAGGGGACAGGGAATCTACGAGCAGTACTTC; cdr3_aa: CASRGQGIYEQYF
j_call: TRBJ2-6; clone_size: .; d_call: TRBD2; v_call: TRBV11-2; cdr3_nt: TGTGCCAGCAGCCGGACTAGCAGCTCTGGGGCCAACGTCCTGACTTTC; cdr3_aa: CASSRTSSSGANVLTF
j_call: TRBJ1-3; clone_size: .; d_call: TRBD1; v_call: TRBV6-5; cdr3_nt: TGTGCCAGCAGTCAGACAGGGCGGGGAAACACCATATATTTT; cdr3_aa: CASSQTGRGNTIYF
j_call: TRBJ1-4; clone_size: .; d_call: TRBD1; v_call: TRBV18; cdr3_nt: TGTGCCAGCTCAAAAAACAGGGGAACTAATGAAAAACTGTTTTTT; cdr3_aa: CASSKNRGTNEKLFF
j_call: TRBJ2-6; clone_size: .; d_call: .; v_call: TRBV24-1; cdr3_nt: TGTGCCACCAGTGACTCCGGAGCGGCTGGGGCCAACGTCCTGACTTTC; cdr3_aa: CATSDSGAAGANVLTF
j_call: TRBJ1-2; clone_size: .; d_call: TRBD1; v_call: TRBV6-6; cdr3_nt: TGTGCCAGCAGTTATAGGGGGCAGGAGAACTATGGCTACACCTTC; cdr3_aa: CASSYRGQENYGYTF
j_call: TRBJ2-3; clone_size: .; d_call: .; v_call: TRBV29-1; cdr3_nt: TGCAGCGTTGAATCTTTGTCACATCTTAACACAGATACGCAGTATTTT; cdr3_aa: CSVESLSHLNTDTQYF
j_call: TRBJ2-1; clone_size: .; d_call: TRBD1; v_call: TRBV29-1; cdr3_nt: TGCAGCGTTGGGCCACAGGGGCCCTACAATGAGCAGTTCTTC; cdr3_aa: CSVGPQGPYNEQFF
j_call: TRBJ1-2; clone_size: .; d_call: .; v_call: TRBV11-2; cdr3_nt: TGTGCCAGCAGCTTAGAACGACACGGCTATGGCTACACCTTC; cdr3_aa: CASSLERHGYGYTF
j_call: TRBJ2-1; clone_size: .; d_call: TRBD1; v_call: TRBV5-5; cdr3_nt: TGTGCCAGCAGCCCTGGGACAGTCTACAATGAGCAGTTCTTC; cdr3_aa: CASSPGTVYNEQFF
j_call: TRBJ2-5; clone_size: .; d_call: TRBD2; v_call: TRBV19; cdr3_nt: TGTGCCAGTAGTATGTCTAGCGGGAGGGAAGAGACCCAGTACTTC; cdr3_aa: CASSMSSGREETQYF
j_call: TRBJ2-6; clone_size: .; d_call: .; v_call: TRBV27; cdr3_nt: TGTGCCAGCAGCGGGGTATCCTCTGGGGCCAACGTCCTGACTTTC; cdr3_aa: CASSGVSSGANVLTF
j_call: TRBJ2-3; clone_size: once; d_call: .; v_call: TRBV5-5; cdr3_nt: TGTGCCAGCAGCTTGGGACAGCGCACAGATACGCAGTATTTT; cdr3_aa: CASSLGQRTDTQYF
j_call: TRBJ2-2; clone_size: .; d_call: .; v_call: TRBV4-3; cdr3_nt: TGCGCCAGCAGCCTGCGGAACCTGAACACCGGGGAGCTGTTTTTT; cdr3_aa: CASSLRNLNTGELFF
j_call: TRBJ1-5; clone_size: .; d_call: TRBD1; v_call: TRBV29-1; cdr3_nt: TGCAGCGTACTCACAGACAGGGTGGGCCAGCCCCAGCATTTT; cdr3_aa: CSVLTDRVGQPQHF
j_call: TRBJ2-1; clone_size: .; d_call: TRBD2; v_call: TRBV5-1; cdr3_nt: TGCGCCAGCAGCTCAACGGGGACTAGCGGATACAATGAGCAGTTCTTC; cdr3_aa: CASSSTGTSGYNEQFF
j_call: TRBJ2-4; clone_size: .; d_call: TRBD1; v_call: TRBV5-6; cdr3_nt: TGTGCCAGCAGCTCCGGACCGGGACAGGTGACAGCCAAAAACATTCAGTACTTC; cdr3_aa: CASSSGPGQVTAKNIQYF
j_call: TRBJ1-1; clone_size: .; d_call: TRBD1; v_call: TRBV24-1; cdr3_nt: TGTGCCACCAGTGGTGGGACAGGTGGAAGGTCGGAAGCTTTCTTT; cdr3_aa: CATSGGTGGRSEAFF
j_call: TRBJ2-1; clone_size: .; d_call: TRBD2; v_call: TRBV20-1; cdr3_nt: TGCAGTGCTAGTTTGGAACTAGCGGGCGTTGGCTCCTACAATGAGCAGTTCTTC; cdr3_aa: CSASLELAGVGSYNEQFF
j_call: TRBJ1-5; clone_size: .; d_call: .; v_call: TRBV6-1; cdr3_nt: TGTGCCAGCAGTGAAGGCGTAGGGGAGGGCAATCAGCCCCAGCATTTT; cdr3_aa: CASSEGVGEGNQPQHF
j_call: TRBJ2-3; clone_size: .; d_call: TRBD2; v_call: TRBV15; cdr3_nt: TGTGCCACCAGCAGAGGACTAGCCAGCACAGATACGCAGTATTTT; cdr3_aa: CATSRGLASTDTQYF
j_call: TRBJ2-7; clone_size: .; d_call: .; v_call: TRBV5-1; cdr3_nt: TGCGCCAGCAGCTTGGCCGTTGACGGAGCCGAGCAGTACTTC; cdr3_aa: CASSLAVDGAEQYF
j_call: TRBJ2-7; clone_size: .; d_call: TRBD2; v_call: TRBV4-3; cdr3_nt: TGCGCCAGCAGCCAAGGTTTACGGGAGGGCTACGAGCAGTACTTC; cdr3_aa: CASSQGLREGYEQYF
j_call: TRBJ2-6; clone_size: once; d_call: .; v_call: TRBV30; cdr3_nt: TGTGCCTGGACACCGGGCAGGACAACTGGGGCCAACGTCCTGACTTTC; cdr3_aa: CAWTPGRTTGANVLTF
j_call: TRBJ1-4; clone_size: .; d_call: TRBD1; v_call: TRBV19; cdr3_nt: TGTGCCAGTAGTCTCAGACAGGGACGGACCCGGGGTGAAAAACTGTTTTTT; cdr3_aa: CASSLRQGRTRGEKLFF
j_call: TRBJ1-2; clone_size: .; d_call: TRBD1; v_call: TRBV18; cdr3_nt: TGTGCCAGCTCCCCCGGGACAGCCGATAACTATGGCTACACCTTC; cdr3_aa: CASSPGTADNYGYTF
j_call: TRBJ2-1; clone_size: .; d_call: .; v_call: TRBV5-1; cdr3_nt: TGCGCCAGCAGCTTGGCCCTAGATGAGCAGTTCTTC; cdr3_aa: CASSLALDEQFF
j_call: TRBJ2-7; clone_size: .; d_call: TRBD2; v_call: TRBV5-6; cdr3_nt: TGTGCCAGCAGCTTGGGGTCCACCGGGAGGAGCTCCTACGAGCAGTACTTC; cdr3_aa: CASSLGSTGRSSYEQYF
j_call: TRBJ1-2; clone_size: .; d_call: .; v_call: TRBV28; cdr3_nt: TGTGCCAGCAGTCACACCTATGGCTACACCTTC; cdr3_aa: CASSHTYGYTF
j_call: TRBJ2-3; clone_size: .; d_call: .; v_call: TRBV18; cdr3_nt: TGTGCCAGCTCACCACCGGCTAACGGGGCAGATACGCAGTATTTT; cdr3_aa: CASSPPANGADTQYF
j_call: TRBJ2-1; clone_size: .; d_call: TRBD1; v_call: TRBV6-5; cdr3_nt: TGTGCCAGCGTGATTTCCGAGGGGGCTAATGAGCAGTTCTTC; cdr3_aa: CASVISEGANEQFF